The 32 T cell receptor beta chains listed next were all sequenced from one sample in a study of cytomegalovirus exposure and HLA in healthy donors. PCR was performed using 60 Vbeta and 13 Jbeta primers. The repertoire was sequenced with immunoSEQ multiplex PCR; TCRdb's copy has only in-frame clones and lacks some. The sample lists 150,000 to 200,000 clones; around 76% were seen once. The specimen was PBMCs. The receptor set was obtained from a female donor in good health and CMV-seronegative.

The rearrangement uses TRBV27 and TRBJ2-1, with a possible D match to TRBD2 (5 bases). This CDR3 has 16 residues. Per the germline V gene, CDR1 is MNHEY and CDR2 is SMNVEV (reference sequence). Trimming removed 1 base from V and 0 bases from J, with 10 bases in between. The CDR3 DNA sequence: TGTGCCAGCAGTTTATGGGAAGGGAGCTCCTACAATGAGCAGTTCTTC. Translated: CASSLWEGSSYNEQFF.

V and J are TRBV27 and TRBJ1-2; D is perhaps TRBD1 (6 bases). Trimming shortened V by 8 bases and J by 8 bases, and 18 bases separated the two germline ends. Germline CDR1 is MNHEY and CDR2 is SMNVEV (reference sequence). The CDR3 consists of 13 residues. DNA of the CDR3: TGTGCCAGCGGGCCGGGAGGGGGTGGAGGCTACACCTTC. It specifies CASGPGGGGGYTF.

A few counts support this clone. This chain connects TRBV30 to TRBJ1-2; D gene ambiguous. The V gene's germline CDR1 is GTSNPN and CDR2 SVGIG (reference sequence). The ends were cut back, 1 base at V and 2 bases at J, with 5 bases in the middle. CDR3 length equals 12 residues. The CDR3 nucleotides are TGTGCCTGGAGTGGAGGGAACTATGGCTACACCTTC. Encoded protein: CAWSGGNYGYTF.

The genes are TRBV9 and TRBJ2-7, with 14 positions matching TRBD2. J gave up 6 bases and V 0 bases, and 2 bases lay outside the gene matches. There are 15 residues in the CDR3. Germline V gene lookup returns CDR1 SGDLS and CDR2 YYNGEE. CDR3 coding DNA: TGTGCCAGCAGCGTAGACGGGACTAGCGGGAGCGAGCAGTACTTC. This sequence encodes CASSVDGTSGSEQYF.

The chain has TRBV19 and TRBJ2-5; tentative D call: TRBD2 (6 bases). The germline V gene has CDR1 LNHDA and CDR2 SQIVND (reference sequence). Trimming stripped 0 bases from V and 1 base from J, with 9 bases between. The CDR3 is 15 amino acids. The CDR3 sequence: CASSIDAGPQETQYF. DNA for the CDR3: TGTGCCAGTAGTATAGACGCGGGGCCCCAAGAGACCCAGTACTTC.

The V gene is TRBV6-6, the J gene TRBJ1-1; 9 bases fit TRBD1. The V gene end was trimmed by 5 bases and the J gene end by 4 bases; junction bases not matched to a gene: 8. The CDR3 spans 15 residues. The V gene's germline CDR1 is MNHNY and CDR2 SVGAGI (reference sequence). Here the CDR3 reads CASSPGTGLGTEAFF. The DNA of the CDR3 is TGTGCCAGCAGTCCCGGGACAGGGTTGGGCACTGAAGCTTTCTTT.

CDR3 residues: CASSLGTGGEAFF. CDR3 in DNA: TGTGCCAGCAGCCTGGGGACAGGGGGTGAAGCTTTCTTT. The J gene is TRBJ1-1, the V gene TRBV11-2; TRBD1 aligns across 11 bases. The length of the CDR3 is 13 residues. Looked up from germline, CDR1 is SGHAT and CDR2 is FQNNGV. V gave up 5 bases and J gave up 7 bases; unmatched junction bases: 3.

The J gene is TRBJ2-3, the V gene TRBV28; 8 bases map to TRBD2. Trimming cost V 1 base and J 2 bases; bases outside gene matches: 5. Per the germline V gene, CDR1 is MDHEN and CDR2 is SYDVKM. CDR3 length equals 16 residues. In DNA form, the CDR3 reads TGTGCCAGCAGTTTATCTCGCGGGAGGCACACAGATACGCAGTATTTT. This encodes CASSLSRGRHTDTQYF. Combining the CDR3 with reference TRBV28 and TRBJ2-3 gives the whole variable domain DVKVTQSSRYLVKRTGEKVFLECVQDMDHENMFWYRQDPGLGLRLIYFSYDVKMKEKGDIPEGYSVSREKKERFSLILESASTNQTSMYLCASSLSRGRHTDTQYFGPGTRLTVL.

V gene TRBV9 combines with J gene TRBJ1-3; a weak D match, TRBD1 (6 bases). Germline V gene sequence: CDR1 SGDLS, CDR2 YYNGEE. Trimming shortened V by 3 bases and J by 1 base, and 14 bases separated the two germline ends. This CDR3 region has 16 residues. DNA of the CDR3: TGTGCCAGCAGCGAGGGGGGGAAATCGTCTGGAAACACCATATATTTT. This codes for CASSEGGKSSGNTIYF.

The chain uses TRBV21-1 and TRBJ2-2; the table's D gene call, TRBD1, was not cross checked with the DNA. TRBV21-1 represents a pseudogene. The CDR3 totals 16 residues. CDR3 sequence: CASSKNRDRKTGELFF. In nucleotides, the CDR3 is TGTGCCAGCAGCAAAAATCGGGACAGAAAAACCGGGGAGCTGTTTTTT.

The rearrangement links TRBV27 to TRBJ2-7; 9 bases line up with TRBD1. Germline V gene data show CDR1 as MNHEY and CDR2 as SMNVEV (reference sequence). The CDR3 runs 15 residues. The trim removed 6 bases at V and 3 bases at J, leaving 9 bases unmatched. CDR3 in DNA: TGTGCCAGCAGCCCGGTTGGGACAGGGAGCTACGAGCAGTACTTC. The encoded protein is CASSPVGTGSYEQYF.

This sequence joins TRBV27 and TRBJ2-4; D is ambiguous. This CDR3 is built from 14 residues. Germline CDR1 is MNHEY and CDR2 is SMNVEV (reference sequence). Trimming took 8 bases from V and 2 from J, leaving 13 bases between them. The CDR3 sequence is CASLISGSKNIQYF. CDR3 nucleotide sequence: TGTGCCAGCTTAATTTCCGGGTCCAAAAACATTCAGTACTTC.

The chain couples TRBV5-4 to TRBJ1-2; a possible D gene is TRBD1 (5 bases). The CDR3 totals 14 residues. Germline CDR1 SGHNT, CDR2 YYREEE (reference sequence). V was clipped by 1 base and J by 5 bases, with 12 bases between them. As DNA, the CDR3 is TGTGCCAGCAGCTTGCGGGTGGGGACTTATGGCTACACCTTC. Its translation: CASSLRVGTYGYTF.

The gene calls are TRBV29-1 and TRBJ1-4; TRBD1 is a possible D gene (6 bases). The CDR3 covers 12 residues. The germline V and J ends were trimmed by 6 bases and 5 bases, with 10 bases remaining between them. Germline CDR1 reads SQVTM; CDR2 reads ANQGSEA. The CDR3 bases are TGCAGCGTCCGGGACATAAATGAAAAACTGTTTTTT. It codes for CSVRDINEKLFF.

The chain recombines TRBV7-2 with TRBJ1-2; the D gene is possibly TRBD1 (6 bases). Trimming took off 4 bases at V and 8 bases at J, with 17 bases between the two ends. Germline loops: CDR1 SGHTA, CDR2 FQGNSA. The CDR3 is 14 amino acids. The CDR3 nucleotides read TGTGCCAGCAGCTCCCGGACAGCCTCAGGCGGCTACACCTTC. This codes for CASSSRTASGGYTF.

This clone was seen only a few times. The chain combines TRBV7-7 with TRBJ2-2; D not resolved. V was shortened by 0 bases and J by 0 bases, with 5 bases between the two germline ends. Germline-derived CDR1 and CDR2 are SSHAT and FNYEAQ (reference sequence). CDR3 size: 15 residues. The CDR3 sequence: CASSLAPSNTGELFF. DNA for the CDR3: TGTGCCAGCAGCTTAGCTCCTTCGAACACCGGGGAGCTGTTTTTT.

The chain is built from TRBV19 and TRBJ2-7, with D possibly being TRBD1 (6 bases). The CDR3 runs to 14 residues. Germline V gene lookup returns CDR1 LNHDA and CDR2 SQIVND (reference sequence). Between the trimmed V and J ends, which lost 2 bases and 3 bases, there was a span of 11 bases. CDR3 sequence (DNA): TGTGCCAGTAGTATAATGGTACAGGGCTACGAGCAGTACTTC. Residues: CASSIMVQGYEQYF.

The chain links TRBV18 to TRBJ1-4; the D gene is possibly TRBD1 (5 bases). Germline CDR1 and CDR2: KGHSH and LQKENI. The V gene lost 3 bases and the J gene lost 7 bases, with 12 bases spanning the gap. The CDR3 is 14 residues long. CDR3 in DNA: TGTGCCAGCTCACCGGGCGAAGGGGCTGAAAAACTGTTTTTT. Translating gives CASSPGEGAEKLFF.

V is TRBV4-2 and J is TRBJ2-1; 8 positions match TRBD2. This CDR3 spans 16 amino acids. Germline V gene lookup returns CDR1 LGHNA and CDR2 YNFKEQ. V shed 3 bases, J shed 0 bases, and the junction held 4 bases outside the gene matches. CDR3 amino acids: CASSHNLAGSYNEQFF. The DNA of the CDR3 is TGTGCCAGCAGCCACAATCTAGCGGGCTCCTACAATGAGCAGTTCTTC.

The chain combines TRBV9 with TRBJ2-3; TRBD1 matches 8 bases. V gave up 4 bases and J gave up 1 base; unmatched junction bases: 2. Germline V gives CDR1 SGDLS, CDR2 YYNGEE. CDR3 length equals 14 residues. CDR3 in DNA: TGTGCCAGCAGCAAACAGGGGGGCACAGATACGCAGTATTTT. This encodes CASSKQGGTDTQYF.

The chain uses TRBV30 and TRBJ2-5; a possible D gene is TRBD2 (7 bases). CDR3 size: 14 residues. V lost 8 bases and J 5 bases, leaving 21 bases between the germline ends. Germline CDR1 is GTSNPN and CDR2 is SVGIG (reference sequence). CDR3 DNA sequence: TGTGCCCTAAGGGTGGGGGGGCAATGGGAGACCCAGTACTTC. This gives the protein CALRVGGQWETQYF.

This chain connects TRBV25-1 to TRBJ2-2; the match to TRBD1 covers 9 bases. This CDR3 region has 15 residues. V dropped 1 base and J dropped 5; count of bases not matched to a gene: 2. Germline CDR1 and CDR2: MGHDK and SYGVNS. DNA of the CDR3: TGTGCCAGCAGTGAATGGACAGGGGATACCGGGGAGCTGTTTTTT. Its protein product is CASSEWTGDTGELFF. Together with reference TRBV25-1 and TRBJ2-2, the CDR3 gives the full variable domain: EADIYQTPRYLVIGTGKKITLECSQTMGHDKMYWYQQDPGMELHLIHYSYGVNSTEKGDLSSESTVSRIRTEHFPLTLESARPSHTSQYLCASSEWTGDTGELFFGEGSRLTVL.

On this clone: This sample includes further DNA sequences coding for the same CDR3. The CDR3 nucleotides are TGTGCCAGCAGTGAAGTGGTGACAGGGGGTGGCTACACCTTC. Protein sequence: CASSEVVTGGGYTF. The genes are TRBV2 and TRBJ1-2; 9 nucleotides align to TRBD1. The CDR3 sequence is 14 residues long. CDR1 is SNHLY and CDR2 is FYNNEI in the germline V gene. The ends lost 1 base at V and 7 bases at J; junction bases unmatched: 4.

Comment on this clone: At one of its ends the junction is not consistent with the germline gene, which may arise from a read error. The gene calls are TRBV6-6 and TRBJ1-1; 7 positions agree with TRBD1. The CDR3 is 13 amino acids. CDR1 and CDR2 (germline): MNHNY, SVGAGI (reference sequence). CDR3 nucleotides: TGTGCCAGCAGTTACCCCCCCCCGGGACAGCTGTCCTTT. Encoded protein: CASSYPPPGQLSF.

The rearrangement links TRBV18 to TRBJ2-1; TRBD2 is a possible D gene (5 bases). The germline gives CDR1 KGHSH, CDR2 LQKENI. The V end lost 4 bases, the J end lost 8 bases, and 12 bases lay between the germline ends. This CDR3 spans 13 amino acids. CDR3 sequence (DNA): TGTGCCAGCTCACGGAGGCAGATCGATGAGCAGTTCTTC. It encodes CASSRRQIDEQFF.

This sequence joins TRBV10-3 and TRBJ1-3; unclear D gene. CDR1 and CDR2 (germline): ENHRY, SYGVKD. The CDR3 is 11 residues long. The CDR3 region is CLVSSGNTIYF. CDR3 nucleotides: TGTCTTGTGAGCTCTGGAAACACCATATATTTT.

This clone was seen more than once but under ten times. This chain uses TRBV11-2 with TRBJ2-3, with 8 bases fitting TRBD2. The CDR3 contains 14 residues. After removal of 2 bases from V and 8 bases from J, the junction contained 6 bases not matched to a gene. The germline V gene encodes CDR1 SGHAT and CDR2 FQNNGV. DNA of the CDR3: TGTGCCAGCAGCTTAAGGGGACTAGAGGGTACGCAGTATTTT. Residues: CASSLRGLEGTQYF.

This chain connects TRBV6-6 to TRBJ2-3; TRBD1 matches 7 bases. This CDR3 has 16 residues. CDR1 and CDR2 from the germline V gene are MNHNY and SVGAGI (reference sequence). V trimming: 2 bases; J trimming: 4 bases; junction bases outside the gene matches: 9. The CDR3, as DNA: TGTGCCAGCAGTTACCCCAGACAGGGAACGGCAGATACGCAGTATTTT. Residues: CASSYPRQGTADTQYF.

This clone appeared a single time. The genes are TRBV10-3 and TRBJ2-7; D is unresolved. The V end lost 2 bases, the J end lost 0 bases, and 11 bases lay between the germline ends. This CDR3 spans 15 amino acids. Looked up from germline, CDR1 is ENHRY and CDR2 is SYGVKD. The CDR3 region has the DNA TGTGCCATCAGTGAGGTCACACCGCTCTCCTACGAGCAGTACTTC. Its translation: CAISEVTPLSYEQYF.

The chain joins TRBV5-1 to TRBJ2-7; D unresolved. The CDR3 has 15 residues. Germline V gene data show CDR1 as SGHRS and CDR2 as YFSETQ. Trimming pared 0 bases from V and 3 bases from J, leaving 13 bases between. Here the CDR3 DNA reads TGCGCCAGCAGCTTGGCCGAATCAGGCCTCTACGAGCAGTACTTC. Amino acid sequence: CASSLAESGLYEQYF.

CDR3 in amino acids: CSGGTEPETQYF. For the CDR3, the DNA is TGCAGCGGTGGGACAGAACCAGAGACCCAGTACTTC. The chain is built from TRBV29-1 and TRBJ2-5; TRBD1 aligns across 7 bases. Germline loops: CDR1 SQVTM, CDR2 ANQGSEA. This CDR3 is built from 12 residues. V shed 7 bases and J 4 bases; nucleotides not matched to a gene: 6.

The gene calls are TRBV7-2 and TRBJ2-1; the match to TRBD2 covers 8 bases. From germline, CDR1 is SGHTA and CDR2 FQGNSA. Unmatched junction bases numbered 8, after V lost 3 bases and J lost 4 bases. This CDR3 is 16 amino acids long. CDR3 residues: CASSLRFGGGYNEQFF. DNA of the CDR3: TGTGCCAGCAGCTTGAGGTTCGGCGGGGGGTACAATGAGCAGTTCTTC.